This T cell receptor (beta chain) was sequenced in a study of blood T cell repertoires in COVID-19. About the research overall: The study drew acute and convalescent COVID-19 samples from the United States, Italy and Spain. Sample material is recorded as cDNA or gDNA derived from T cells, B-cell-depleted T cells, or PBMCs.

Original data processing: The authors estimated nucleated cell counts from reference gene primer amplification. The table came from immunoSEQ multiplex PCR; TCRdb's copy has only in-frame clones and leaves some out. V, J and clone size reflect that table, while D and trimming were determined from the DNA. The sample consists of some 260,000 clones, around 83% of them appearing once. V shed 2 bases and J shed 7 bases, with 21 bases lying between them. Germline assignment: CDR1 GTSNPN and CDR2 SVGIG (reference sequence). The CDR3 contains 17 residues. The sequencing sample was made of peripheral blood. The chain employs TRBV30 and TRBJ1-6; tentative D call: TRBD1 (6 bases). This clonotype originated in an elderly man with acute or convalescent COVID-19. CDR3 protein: CAWSYKLTGTSNSPLHF. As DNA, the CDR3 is TGTGCCTGGAGTTATAAACTCACAGGGACCTCAAATTCACCCCTCCACTTT. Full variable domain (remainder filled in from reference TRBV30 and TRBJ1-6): SQTIHQWPATLVQPVGSPLSLECTVEGTSNPNLYWYRQAAGRGLQLLFYSVGIGQISSEVPQNLSASRPQDRQFILSSKKLLLSDSGFYLCAWSYKLTGTSNSPLHFGNGTRLTVT.